One and the same sample provided the 13 T cell receptor beta chains below, sequenced in a study of T-cell reconstitution after alpha-beta-depleted transplantation in children. Unique molecular identifiers were built into the TCRbeta library. TCRdb fed the PCR reads into MiXCR, producing one record per CDR3 protein. The profile shows about 610,000 distinct CDR3 sequences, over 9.5% of them singletons. The sample in question was PBMCs from the stem cell graft donor, obtained from the stem cell graft. All receptors come from a human donor who donated a stem cell graft to a child with acute myeloid leukemia.

This clonotype was found many times. V is TRBV25-1 and J is TRBJ2-7; possibly TRBD1 for D (6 bases). Germline V gene sequence: CDR1 MGHDK, CDR2 SYGVNS. V lost 3 bases, J lost 3 bases, and 15 bases lay in between. There are 15 residues in the CDR3. CDR3 loop: CASSDSGTRIYEQYF. The CDR3 DNA sequence: TGTGCCAGCAGTGATTCCGGGACACGGATCTACGAGCAGTACTTC.

This rearrangement joins TRBV24-1 to TRBJ2-7; no clear D. Trimming pared 3 bases from V and 6 bases from J, leaving 14 bases between. The CDR3 runs to 14 residues. Germline lookup yields CDR1 KGHDR and CDR2 SFDVKD. Here the CDR3 reads CATSDPLRASEQYF. The CDR3 DNA reads as TGTGCCACCAGTGATCCTCTCCGAGCGTCCGAGCAGTACTTC.

J is TRBJ2-7 and V is TRBV4-3; TRBD2 agrees at 9 bases. The ends lost 4 bases at V and 5 bases at J; junction bases unmatched: 12. Germline V gives CDR1 LGHNA, CDR2 YSLEER. This CDR3 has 16 amino acids. The CDR3, as DNA: TGCGCCAGCAGCCCTAATATAGCGGGAGTAATGAACGAGCAGTACTTC. It is translated as CASSPNIAGVMNEQYF.

The sample holds a few counts of this clonotype. The chain links TRBV7-2 to TRBJ2-7; no definite D call. The CDR3 sequence is 14 residues long. The germline gives CDR1 SGHTA, CDR2 FQGNSA. The V gene lost 1 base and the J gene lost 3 bases, with 10 bases spanning the gap. The CDR3 DNA sequence: TGTGCCAGCAGCTTAGAGGTTCCCCGCTACGAGCAGTACTTC. Protein product: CASSLEVPRYEQYF.

The chain recombines TRBV28 with TRBJ2-1; no definite D call. The CDR3 contains 11 residues. Germline V gives CDR1 MDHEN, CDR2 SYDVKM. V lost 6 bases to trimming and J lost 5 bases, with 5 bases between them. This chain's CDR3 is CASRYNNEQFF. DNA of the CDR3: TGTGCCAGCAGATATAACAATGAGCAGTTCTTC.

This clonotype was recorded at least ten times. J is TRBJ2-1 and V is TRBV4-3; 11 bases agree with TRBD2. The CDR3 sequence is 17 residues long. Trimming at V came to 1 base and at J to 8 bases, leaving 10 bases not matched to a gene. Per germline, CDR1 LGHNA and CDR2 YSLEER. CDR3 region: CASSQVSLAGEEDEQFF. DNA of the CDR3: TGCGCCAGCAGCCAAGTCTCACTAGCGGGAGAAGAGGATGAGCAGTTCTTC.

This clonotype was seen ten or more times. This chain joins TRBV20-1 and TRBJ2-1; no clear D gene. This CDR3 spans 16 amino acids. Trimming took 7 bases from V and 4 from J, leaving 23 bases between them. Germline V CDR1 and CDR2: DFQATT, SNEGSKA (reference sequence). The CDR3 is CSVQNASPRGYNEQFF. The DNA of the CDR3 is TGCAGTGTCCAGAACGCCTCGCCTCGTGGGTACAATGAGCAGTTCTTC.

About this clonotype: A read error may produce the germline difference seen at one junction end. The CDR3 coding sequence is TGTGCCAGCAGCCCCGGGACTAGCGGGAGCAGCTACAATAAGCAGTTCTTC. As protein: CASSPGTSGSSYNKQFF. The genes are TRBV4-2 and TRBJ2-1, with 14 nucleotides matching TRBD2. The CDR3 loop spans 17 amino acids. Germline V lookup: CDR1 LGHNA, CDR2 YNFKEQ.

This clonotype has more than one count but fewer than ten. The chain employs TRBV20-1 and TRBJ2-3, with 8 nucleotides matching TRBD2. CDR1 is DFQATT, CDR2 SNEGSKA, per germline (reference sequence). V gave up 5 bases and J gave up 6 bases; unmatched junction bases: 13. The CDR3 consists of 15 residues. The CDR3 protein is CSADTGTSKLDTQYF. CDR3 in DNA: TGCAGTGCTGACACCGGGACTAGTAAGCTGGATACGCAGTATTTT.

This clonotype came up many times. The genes are TRBV5-1 and TRBJ2-5; TRBD2 might be the D (5 bases). V was cut by 6 bases and J by 5 bases, with 11 bases left in between. The CDR3 is 12 residues long. Looked up from germline, CDR1 is SGHRS and CDR2 is YFSETQ. The CDR3 DNA is TGCGCCAGCACCGGAGGAACGGAGACCCAGTACTTC. Its translation: CASTGGTETQYF.

The table lists this clonotype with many counts. As DNA, the CDR3 is TGTGCCAGCGTCCGTGGGGTTCTAACCGGGGAGCTGTTTTTT. The encoded protein is CASVRGVLTGELFF. The rearrangement uses TRBV12-3 or TRBV12-4 and TRBJ2-2; D is unresolved. The CDR3 extends over 14 amino acids. V lost 8 bases and J 5 bases, leaving 15 bases between the germline ends.

This rearrangement joins TRBV28 to TRBJ2-5, with 7 bases lining up with TRBD2. This CDR3 is built from 16 residues. Germline V gene data show CDR1 as MDHEN and CDR2 as SYDVKM. The ends lost 8 bases at V and 2 bases at J; junction bases unmatched: 14. The CDR3: CASSSQEPRGQETQYF. In DNA form, the CDR3 reads TGTGCCAGCTCCTCCCAGGAACCGCGGGGGCAAGAGACCCAGTACTTC. Full variable domain (remainder filled in from reference TRBV28 and TRBJ2-5): DVKVTQSSRYLVKRTGEKVFLECVQDMDHENMFWYRQDPGLGLRLIYFSYDVKMKEKGDIPEGYSVSREKKERFSLILESASTNQTSMYLCASSSQEPRGQETQYFGPGTRLLVL.

In this sample, this clonotype turned up many times. This sequence joins TRBV29-1 and TRBJ2-2, with 10 bases aligning to TRBD1. The length of the CDR3 is 14 residues. V trimming: 4 bases; J trimming: 2 bases; junction bases outside the gene matches: 1. Germline values: CDR1 SQVTM, CDR2 ANQGSEA. This CDR3 reads CSVGTGGNTGELFF. CDR3 nucleotides: TGCAGCGTTGGGACAGGGGGAAACACCGGGGAGCTGTTTTTT.